This T cell receptor beta chain was documented in a study of human T cells and chemical hapten exposure. For the study at large: Donors were sensitized with 2% DPC on the upper inner arm. Per-sample variation in TCR yield stemmed mainly from small pooled library volume differences.

The library tagged individual cDNA molecules with unique molecular identifiers. MiXCR, applied by TCRdb to the RACE reads, yields one record per CDR3 protein. In the table there are fewer than 40,000 distinct CDR3 sequences, about 13% of which are singletons. Time point here: patch test 3, about 24 weeks after DPC sensitization. Stated treatment: therapeutic diphenylcyclopropenone sensitization with weekly scalp DPC. Unfractionated whole blood was the source of the extracted total RNA. CDR3 size: 14 residues. V shed 6 bases and J shed 1 base, with 12 bases lying between them. Per germline, CDR1 SNHLY and CDR2 FYNNEI.

This receptor was identified in a middle-aged woman with alopecia areata. Some clones in this sample may be carry-over from other donors' samples. The material was whole blood, obtained in connection with sensitization to the hapten diphenylcyclopropenone (DPC). J is TRBJ2-5 and V is TRBV2, with D perhaps assigned TRBD1 or TRBD2 (5 bases each). The DNA for the CDR3 is TGTGCCAGCAGGGGGGACCACCGCCAAGAGACCCAGTACTTC. Residues: CASRGDHRQETQYF.